Listed here are 21 T cell receptor beta chains from one sample, sequenced in a study of chemoradiotherapy in HPV16-positive cancers. Produced via immunoSEQ multiplex PCR; TCRdb's table is partial and in-frame only. The sample yields approximately 29,000 clones, roughly 82% seen once. The sequenced sample was blood, obtained from a patient who underwent chemoradiotherapy. These receptor sequences come from a human donor with HPV-associated anogenital cancer.

V and J are TRBV7-8 and TRBJ1-2; possible D gene TRBD1, 5 bases. The CDR3 length is 16 residues. The V and J ends lost 1 base and 3 bases respectively, with 15 bases between them. Germline V gene data show CDR1 as SGHVS and CDR2 as FQNEAQ. The CDR3 loop reads CASSLDISGVYYGYTF. The CDR3 nucleotides read TGTGCCAGCAGCTTAGATATCTCGGGGGTGTACTATGGCTACACCTTC.

The chain uses TRBV30 and TRBJ1-1, with D possibly TRBD1 on 5 matching bases. Germline V CDR1 and CDR2: GTSNPN, SVGIG (reference sequence). This CDR3 spans 13 amino acids. Trimming took 4 bases from V and 4 from J, leaving 13 bases between them. The CDR3: CAWKIMGGTEAFF. The CDR3 region has the DNA TGTGCCTGGAAGATCATGGGGGGCACTGAAGCTTTCTTT.

This sequence joins TRBV6-1 and TRBJ1-2; D not certain. The CDR3 is 15 residues long. Germline CDR1 is MNHNS and CDR2 is SASEGT. V was clipped by 1 base and J by 4 bases, with 13 bases between them. The CDR3 loop is CASSEEMGRAYGYTF. The CDR3 region has the DNA TGTGCCAGCAGTGAAGAAATGGGGAGGGCCTATGGCTACACCTTC.

This clone occurred once. The genes are TRBV7-9 and TRBJ2-5, with 11 bases matching TRBD2. The germline CDR1 and CDR2 sequences are SEHNR and FQNEAQ (reference sequence). The CDR3 totals 14 residues. V trimming: 8 bases; J trimming: 2 bases; junction bases outside the gene matches: 4. The CDR3 loop is CASALAGGQETQYF. CDR3 coding DNA: TGTGCCAGCGCTCTAGCGGGGGGACAAGAGACCCAGTACTTC.

This clone was seen a handful of times. The chain combines TRBV5-1 with TRBJ1-1; 8 bases agree with TRBD1. Germline CDR1 SGHRS, CDR2 YFSETQ. CDR3 length equals 15 residues. Trimming at V came to 1 base and at J to 4 bases, leaving 6 bases not matched to a gene. The CDR3 nucleotides read TGCGCCAGCAGCTTGAAAGACAGGGGTCTCACTGAAGCTTTCTTT. Protein: CASSLKDRGLTEAFF.

The CDR3 DNA follows: TGTGCCAGCAGTGACTCGGATCGTCTAACTAATTACGAGCAGTACGTC. Encoded protein: CASSDSDRLTNYEQYV. The rearrangement links TRBV6-4 to TRBJ2-7; no clear D. There are 16 residues in the CDR3. Germline V CDR1 and CDR2: MRHNA, SNTAGT. The V end was cut by 0 bases, the J end by 4 bases, with 16 bases between.

The chain couples TRBV15 to TRBJ2-7; D is uncertain. Looked up from germline, CDR1 is LNHNV and CDR2 is YYDKDF (reference sequence). The CDR3 consists of 11 residues. The ends were cut back, 3 bases at V and 4 bases at J, with 4 bases in the middle. CDR3 DNA: TGTGCCACCAGCAGGTATTACGAGCAGTACTTC. As protein: CATSRYYEQYF.

This chain joins TRBV10-3 and TRBJ1-2, with D perhaps TRBD1 (5 bases). This CDR3 contains 14 residues. Germline V gene lookup returns CDR1 ENHRY and CDR2 SYGVKD. V was clipped by 6 bases and J by 4 bases, with 15 bases between them. The CDR3 DNA follows: TGTGCCATCAGGCCAAGTGGGGCTGCCTATGGCTACACCTTC. Protein: CAIRPSGAAYGYTF.

V gene TRBV6-6 combines with J gene TRBJ2-1, with D unresolved. The CDR3 sequence is 16 residues long. With 6 bases removed from V and 0 bases from J, the gap between germline ends came to 15 bases. Per germline, CDR1 MNHNY and CDR2 SVGAGI (reference sequence). The CDR3 region has the DNA TGTGCCAGCAGCCCTACCCCTAGTACCTCCTACAATGAGCAGTTCTTC. Its translation: CASSPTPSTSYNEQFF.

The V and J genes are TRBV9 and TRBJ2-1; TRBD1 matches at 9 bases. Germline CDR1 and CDR2: SGDLS and YYNGEE. The CDR3 runs to 14 residues. Trimming at V came to 5 bases and at J to 5 bases, leaving 5 bases not matched to a gene. The CDR3 DNA reads as TGTGCCAGCAGACCAGACAGGGGGGACAATGAGCAGTTCTTC. It codes for CASRPDRGDNEQFF.

V gene TRBV30 combines with J gene TRBJ1-1; 9 bases align to TRBD1. Per germline, CDR1 GTSNPN and CDR2 SVGIG (reference sequence). The CDR3 sequence is 13 residues long. The V and J ends lost 3 bases and 7 bases, in that order; junction bases with no gene match: 6. The CDR3, as DNA: TGTGCCTGGAGCGCGATGACAGGGGGTGAAGCTTTCTTT. It translates to CAWSAMTGGEAFF.

V usage is TRBV30 and J usage is TRBJ1-2; TRBD1 aligns across 8 bases. The CDR3 extends over 14 amino acids. V was clipped by 1 base and J by 7 bases; unmatched bases: 8. From germline, CDR1 is GTSNPN and CDR2 SVGIG (reference sequence). Written as DNA, the CDR3 is TGTGCCTGGAGTGAAGGACAGGGCTTTACTGGCTACACCTTC. The encoded protein is CAWSEGQGFTGYTF.

The V and J genes are TRBV7-8 and TRBJ1-5; TRBD1 agrees at 8 bases. Trimming cost V 2 bases and J 5 bases; bases outside gene matches: 11. The CDR3 spans 17 residues. The germline CDR1 and CDR2 sequences are SGHVS and FQNEAQ. CDR3 DNA sequence: TGTGCCAGCAGCTTATCCTGGACAGGGCAGTCGGATCAGCCCCAGCATTTT. Its translation is CASSLSWTGQSDQPQHF.

V is TRBV29-1 and J is TRBJ1-1; D is ambiguous. The CDR3 spans 12 residues. CDR1 and CDR2 from the germline V gene are SQVTM and ANQGSEA. V shed 0 bases and J shed 6 bases, with 8 bases lying between them. The CDR3 reads CSVEETRAEAFF. CDR3 coding DNA: TGCAGCGTTGAAGAGACACGGGCTGAAGCTTTCTTT.

This clone came up a few times. This chain links TRBV7-9 with TRBJ1-1; a weak D match, TRBD1 (6 bases). The CDR3 is 14 residues long. Per germline, CDR1 SEHNR and CDR2 FQNEAQ (reference sequence). V lost 1 base, J lost 6 bases, and 12 bases lay in between. The CDR3 loop reads CASSLGAGVSEAFF. As DNA, the CDR3 is TGTGCCAGCAGCTTAGGTGCAGGGGTCTCTGAAGCTTTCTTT.

The DNA of the CDR3 is TGTGCCAGCGGACAGGGAGAAGCTGGAAACACCATATATTTT. It translates to CASGQGEAGNTIYF. The chain combines TRBV10-3 with TRBJ1-3; TRBD1 agrees at 8 bases. The length of the CDR3 is 14 residues. V lost 10 bases and J lost 2; bases outside the gene matches: 7. Per germline, CDR1 ENHRY and CDR2 SYGVKD.

The rearrangement uses TRBV7-8 and TRBJ1-3; D remains ambiguous. The CDR3 is made up of 15 amino acids. The V end lost 4 bases, the J end lost 0 bases, and 10 bases lay between the germline ends. In germline, CDR1 is SGHVS, CDR2 FQNEAQ. DNA of the CDR3: TGTGCCAGCAGCTCCTCGGTTAACTCTGGAAACACCATATATTTT. Amino acid sequence: CASSSSVNSGNTIYF.

The V and J genes are TRBV19 and TRBJ1-3; D is possibly TRBD1 (5 bases). Germline CDR1 LNHDA, CDR2 SQIVND (reference sequence). The CDR3 is 14 residues long. Deletions cut 8 bases from V and 2 bases from J, with 13 bases between. The CDR3 nucleotides are TGTGCCAGTCAGTTGGGGGGAGCTGGAAACACCATATATTTT. Translation: CASQLGGAGNTIYF.

The chain combines TRBV2 with TRBJ1-5, with D unclear. Germline V gives CDR1 SNHLY, CDR2 FYNNEI. This CDR3 spans 13 amino acids. V was trimmed by 4 bases and J by 5 bases, leaving 9 bases between them. This CDR3 reads CASSGLGYQPQHF. The CDR3 DNA is TGTGCCAGCAGTGGACTGGGTTATCAGCCCCAGCATTTT.

This clone was counted once. The chain uses TRBV30 and TRBJ2-5; D gene uncertain. With 4 bases removed from V and 4 bases from J, the gap between germline ends came to 10 bases. The germline gives CDR1 GTSNPN, CDR2 SVGIG (reference sequence). CDR3 size: 12 residues. In nucleotides, the CDR3 is TGTGCCTGGAAAACGACGTCAGAGACCCAGTACTTC. This encodes CAWKTTSETQYF.

The genes are TRBV19 and TRBJ1-2; 7 bases match TRBD1. Germline assignment: CDR1 LNHDA and CDR2 SQIVND (reference sequence). The trim removed 4 bases at V and 4 bases at J, leaving 9 bases unmatched. This CDR3 contains 15 residues. CDR3 region: CASSTNIQGIYGYTF. The CDR3 DNA reads TGTGCCAGTAGTACAAACATACAGGGGATCTATGGCTACACCTTC. Filled out from reference TRBV19 and TRBJ1-2, the complete variable domain reads DGGITQSPKYLFRKEGQNVTLSCEQNLNHDAMYWYRQDPGQGLRLIYYSQIVNDFQKGDIAEGYSVSREKKESFPLTVTSAQKNPTAFYLCASSTNIQGIYGYTFGSGTRLTVV.